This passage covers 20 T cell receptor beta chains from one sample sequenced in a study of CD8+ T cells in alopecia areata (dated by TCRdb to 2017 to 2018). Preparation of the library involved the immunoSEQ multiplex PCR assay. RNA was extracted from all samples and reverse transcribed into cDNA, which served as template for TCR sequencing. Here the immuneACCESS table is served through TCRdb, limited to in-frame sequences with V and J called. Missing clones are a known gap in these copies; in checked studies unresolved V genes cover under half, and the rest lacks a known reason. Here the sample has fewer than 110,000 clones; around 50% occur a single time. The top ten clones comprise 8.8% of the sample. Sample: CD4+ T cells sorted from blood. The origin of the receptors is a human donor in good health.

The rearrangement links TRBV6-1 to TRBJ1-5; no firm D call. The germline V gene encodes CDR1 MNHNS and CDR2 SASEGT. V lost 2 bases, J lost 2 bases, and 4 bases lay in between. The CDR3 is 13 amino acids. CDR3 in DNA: TGTGCCAGCAGTGAACGGGGCAATCAGCCCCAGCATTTT. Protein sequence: CASSERGNQPQHF.

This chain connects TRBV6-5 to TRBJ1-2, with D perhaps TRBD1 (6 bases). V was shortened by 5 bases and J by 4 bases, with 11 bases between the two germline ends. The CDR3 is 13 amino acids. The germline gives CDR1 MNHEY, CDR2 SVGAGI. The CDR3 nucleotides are TGTGCCAGCAGTCAACAGGGTGTCTATGGCTACACCTTC. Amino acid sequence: CASSQQGVYGYTF.

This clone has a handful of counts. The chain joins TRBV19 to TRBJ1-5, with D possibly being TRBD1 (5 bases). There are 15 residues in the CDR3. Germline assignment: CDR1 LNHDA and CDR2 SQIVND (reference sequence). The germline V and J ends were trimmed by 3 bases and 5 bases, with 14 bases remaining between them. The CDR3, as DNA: TGTGCCAGTAGTATCGGAGGGACCCAATATCAGCCCCAGCATTTT. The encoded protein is CASSIGGTQYQPQHF.

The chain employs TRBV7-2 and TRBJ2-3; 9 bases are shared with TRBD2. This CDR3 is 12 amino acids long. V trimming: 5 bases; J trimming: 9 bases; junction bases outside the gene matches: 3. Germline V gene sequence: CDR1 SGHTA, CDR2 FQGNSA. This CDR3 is CASSPGLATQYF. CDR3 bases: TGTGCCAGCAGCCCAGGACTAGCGACGCAGTATTTT.

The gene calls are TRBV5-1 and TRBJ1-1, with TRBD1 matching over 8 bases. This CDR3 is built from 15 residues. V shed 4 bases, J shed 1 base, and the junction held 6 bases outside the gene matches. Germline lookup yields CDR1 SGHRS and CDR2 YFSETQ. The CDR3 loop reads CASSPYGTGNTEAFF. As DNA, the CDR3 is TGCGCCAGCAGCCCCTATGGGACAGGGAACACTGAAGCTTTCTTT.

Here the CDR3 reads CAWTTGGYEQYF. The CDR3 region has the DNA TGTGCCTGGACAACAGGGGGCTACGAGCAGTACTTC. The chain recombines TRBV30 with TRBJ2-7, with 8 bases matching TRBD1. The germline CDR1 and CDR2 sequences are GTSNPN and SVGIG (reference sequence). The CDR3 runs 12 residues. V gave up 4 bases and J gave up 3 bases; unmatched junction bases: 2.

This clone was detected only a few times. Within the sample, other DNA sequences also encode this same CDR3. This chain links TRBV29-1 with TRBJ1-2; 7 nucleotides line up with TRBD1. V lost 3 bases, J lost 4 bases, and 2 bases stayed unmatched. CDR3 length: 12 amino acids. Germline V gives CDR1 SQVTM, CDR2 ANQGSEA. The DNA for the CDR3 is TGCAGCGTTGACAGACAGGGCTATGGCTACACCTTC. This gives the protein CSVDRQGYGYTF.

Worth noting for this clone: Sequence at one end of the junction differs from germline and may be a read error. The CDR3 here is CAWTPFWVNTKAFF. The CDR3 nucleotides read TGTGCCTGGACTCCCTTTTGGGTGAACACTAAAGCTTTCTTT. The rearrangement links TRBV30 to TRBJ1-1; D not resolved. The germline CDR1 and CDR2 sequences are GTSNPN and SVGIG (reference sequence). The CDR3 length is 14 residues.

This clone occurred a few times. CDR3 protein: CASSQAGREGHEQYF. The CDR3 nucleotides are TGTGCCAGCAGCCAGGCCGGGAGGGAGGGCCACGAGCAGTACTTC. V and J are TRBV4-2 and TRBJ2-7; TRBD2 matches 8 bases. The trim removed 3 bases at V and 5 bases at J, leaving 9 bases unmatched. The CDR3 totals 15 residues. The germline V gene has CDR1 LGHNA and CDR2 YNFKEQ.

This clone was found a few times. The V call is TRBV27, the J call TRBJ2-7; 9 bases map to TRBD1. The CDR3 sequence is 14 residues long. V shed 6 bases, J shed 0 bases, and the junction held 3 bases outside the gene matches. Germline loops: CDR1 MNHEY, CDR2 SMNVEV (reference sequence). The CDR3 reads CASRRDRASYEQYF. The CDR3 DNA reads TGTGCCAGCAGACGGGACAGGGCCTCCTACGAGCAGTACTTC.

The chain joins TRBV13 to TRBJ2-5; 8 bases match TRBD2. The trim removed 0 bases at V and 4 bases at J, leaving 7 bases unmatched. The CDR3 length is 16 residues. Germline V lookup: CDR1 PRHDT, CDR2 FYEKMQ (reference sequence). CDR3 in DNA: TGTGCCAGCAGCTTAGGCGGACGGGGGGGCGCAGAGACCCAGTACTTC. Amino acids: CASSLGGRGGAETQYF.

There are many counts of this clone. The CDR3 spells CASSQGTGRSSYEQYF. CDR3 DNA sequence: TGTGCCAGCTCACAAGGGACAGGCCGAAGCTCCTACGAGCAGTACTTC. The chain couples TRBV18 to TRBJ2-7; 8 bases are a match to TRBD1. V shed 4 bases and J 0 bases; nucleotides not matched to a gene: 8. The CDR3 sequence is 16 residues long. The germline gives CDR1 KGHSH, CDR2 LQKENI.

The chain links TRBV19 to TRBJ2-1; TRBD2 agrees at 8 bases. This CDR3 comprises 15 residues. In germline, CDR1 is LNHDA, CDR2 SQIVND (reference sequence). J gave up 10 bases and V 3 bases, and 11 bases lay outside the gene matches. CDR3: CASSISGGAIREQFF. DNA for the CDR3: TGTGCCAGTAGTATTTCCGGGGGGGCAATCAGGGAGCAGTTCTTC.

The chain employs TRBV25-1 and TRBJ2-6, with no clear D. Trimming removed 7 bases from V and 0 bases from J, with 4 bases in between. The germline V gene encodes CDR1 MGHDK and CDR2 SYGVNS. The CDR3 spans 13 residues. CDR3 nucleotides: TGTGCCAGCACTCACTCTGGGGCCAACGTCCTGACTTTC. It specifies CASTHSGANVLTF.

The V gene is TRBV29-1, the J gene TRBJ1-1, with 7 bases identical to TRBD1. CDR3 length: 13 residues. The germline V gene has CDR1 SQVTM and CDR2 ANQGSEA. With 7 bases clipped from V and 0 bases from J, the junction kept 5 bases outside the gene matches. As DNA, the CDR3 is TGCAGCGCTGAGGGGACAGTGAACACTGAAGCTTTCTTT. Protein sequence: CSAEGTVNTEAFF.

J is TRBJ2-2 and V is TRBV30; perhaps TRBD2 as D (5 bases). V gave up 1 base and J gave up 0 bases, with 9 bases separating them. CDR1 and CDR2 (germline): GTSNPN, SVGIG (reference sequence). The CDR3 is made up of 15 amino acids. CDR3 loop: CAWSGAGANTGELFF. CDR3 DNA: TGTGCCTGGAGTGGGGCCGGGGCGAACACCGGGGAGCTGTTTTTT.

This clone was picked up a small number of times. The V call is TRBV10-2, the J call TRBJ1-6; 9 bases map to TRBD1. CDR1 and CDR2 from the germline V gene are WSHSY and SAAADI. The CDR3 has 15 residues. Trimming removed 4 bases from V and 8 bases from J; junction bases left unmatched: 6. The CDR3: CASSGGTGFDSPLHF. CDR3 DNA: TGCGCCAGCAGTGGTGGGACAGGGTTCGATTCACCCCTCCACTTT.

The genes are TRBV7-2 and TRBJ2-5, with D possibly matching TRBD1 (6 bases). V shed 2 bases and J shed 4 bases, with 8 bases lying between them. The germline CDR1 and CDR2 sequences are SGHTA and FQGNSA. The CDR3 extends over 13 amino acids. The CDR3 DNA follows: TGTGCCAGCAGCTTATGGGGGCCAGAGACCCAGTACTTC. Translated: CASSLWGPETQYF.

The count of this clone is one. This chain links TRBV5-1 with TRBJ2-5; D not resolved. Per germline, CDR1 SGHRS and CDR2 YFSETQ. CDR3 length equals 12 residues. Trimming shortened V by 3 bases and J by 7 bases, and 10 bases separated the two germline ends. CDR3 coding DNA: TGCGCCAGCAGCTCCCGGGTCGCGACCCAGTACTTC. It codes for CASSSRVATQYF. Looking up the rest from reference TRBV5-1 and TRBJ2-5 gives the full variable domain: KAGVTQTPRYLIKTRGQQVTLSCSPISGHRSVSWYQQTPGQGLQFLFEYFSETQRNKGNFPGRFSGRQFSNSRSEMNVSTLELGDSALYLCASSSRVATQYFGPGTRLLVL.

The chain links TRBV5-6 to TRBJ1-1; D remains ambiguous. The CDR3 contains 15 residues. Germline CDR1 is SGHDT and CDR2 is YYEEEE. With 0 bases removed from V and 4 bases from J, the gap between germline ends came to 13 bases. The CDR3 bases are TGTGCCAGCAGCTTGGGTCCCGACCTGGGCACTGAAGCTTTCTTT. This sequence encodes CASSLGPDLGTEAFF.